This T cell receptor (beta chain) was identified during a study of T cell responses to AZD1222 COVID-19 vaccine (dated by TCRdb to the early 2020s). Describing the broader study: AZD1222 recipients whose second dose came at about 4 weeks and those whose second dose came at about 12 weeks were combined into one group, since spike-specific TCR depth and breadth did not differ between the two schedules. TCR sequencing covered 230 or so trial participants: some 210 given two doses of AZD1222 and 26 given two doses of MenACWY control vaccine. Trial participants were enrolled into age subgroups of 18-55, 56-69 and 70-plus years, which contained about 150, 28 and 57 TCR-sequenced participants, respectively. Broad study findings and their caveats: Because no samples from the day 14 peak response were available, repertoires could be characterized only after the peak T cell response. In the small 56-69-year group, the increase in depth fell short of significance, most likely because of low power. Only five to seven AZD1222 recipients were SARS-CoV-2 seropositive at baseline, limiting conclusions about previously exposed vaccinees. Epitopes outside the regions mutated in the B.1.351 and B.1.1.7 variants were reportedly recognized by nearly half of the unique spike-specific TCRs. Vaccine-associated CD4 TCRs spanned the whole spike protein, with dominant responses in regions 160-218 and 743-854. A significant rise in spike-specific TCR breadth and depth was observed after two AZD1222 doses relative to day 0 and relative to MenACWY recipients. Participants were mostly white British, with more females than males. The authors suggested clonal diversity may have been underestimated.

For this clone: Its target antigen remains unknown. Base qualities are not provided; no much larger clone lies one nucleotide away.

Per the publication, the time point label means: baseline before first vaccination. The vaccinee samples were drawn from two UK trials, COV001 and COV002, one of which was a single-blind randomized controlled phase 2/3 trial testing AZD1222 (ChAdOx1 nCoV-19) in healthy adults. For TCRbeta chain sequencing, PBMC samples from trial participants were taken at day 0 and at day 28 after the second dose. The CDR3 regions of human TCRbeta chains were analyzed by immunosequencing. In the paper's pipeline: TCRs in the repertoires were matched against a reference library of SARS-CoV-2-specific TCRs that had been generated with the MIRA antigen-specificity platform. Breadth was defined as the fraction of unique TCRs that were SARS-CoV-2-associated, and depth was defined as the fraction of total T cells that were SARS-CoV-2-associated. Each spike-specific TCR was assigned to its reactive spike region and to a CD4 or CD8 class using the MIRA data. Log10-transformed breadth and depth values were compared by one-way ANOVA with Sidak's multiple comparisons tests. TCRdb took this table from immuneACCESS and kept in-frame rearrangements with V and J called. Such tables lack part of the clones; where checked against another copy, unresolved V genes explain under half of the gap, and the rest is unexplained. V, J and clone size are taken as reported in that table, and D and trimming were inferred from the DNA itself. The sample profile shows about 150,000 clones; 75% to 95% of them were found once. Less than 2% of the sample rests with the top ten.

CDR1 is given as MNHEY and CDR2 as SVGAGI, both from the germline V gene. The CDR3 has 16 amino acids, counting the end cysteine and phenylalanine. Just the 48-base CDR3 DNA is kept, in frame starting at base 1. V trim: 2 bases; J trim: 7 bases; unmatched bases: 9. The input for sequencing was peripheral blood, taken on day 0 of AZD1222 vaccination. Rearrangement joined TRBV6-5 to TRBJ2-2, with 8 central nucleotides matching TRBD2. The sequence derives from an adult in good health. CDR3 protein: CASSYDVGRAYGELFF. The bases are TGTGCCAGCAGTTACGACGTCGGGAGGGCTTACGGGGAGCTGTTTTTT.